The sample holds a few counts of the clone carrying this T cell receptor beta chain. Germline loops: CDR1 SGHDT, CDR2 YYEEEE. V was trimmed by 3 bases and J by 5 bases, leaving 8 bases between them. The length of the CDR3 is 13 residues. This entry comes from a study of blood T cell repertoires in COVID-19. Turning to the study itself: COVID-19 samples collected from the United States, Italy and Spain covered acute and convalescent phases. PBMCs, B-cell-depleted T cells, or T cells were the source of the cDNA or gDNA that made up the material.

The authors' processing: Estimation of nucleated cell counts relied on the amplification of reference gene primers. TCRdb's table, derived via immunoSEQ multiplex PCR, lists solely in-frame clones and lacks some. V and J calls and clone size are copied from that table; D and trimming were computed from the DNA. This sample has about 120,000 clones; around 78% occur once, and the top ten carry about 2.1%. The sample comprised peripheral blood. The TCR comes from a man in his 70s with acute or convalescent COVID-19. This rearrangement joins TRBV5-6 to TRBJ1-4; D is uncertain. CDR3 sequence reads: CASSWETNEKLFF. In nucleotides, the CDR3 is TGTGCCAGCAGCTGGGAGACCAATGAAAAACTGTTTTTT. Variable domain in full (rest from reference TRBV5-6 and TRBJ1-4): DAGVTQSPTHLIKTRGQQVTLRCSPKSGHDTVSWYQQALGQGPQFIFQYYEEEERQRGNFPDRFSGHQFPNYSSELNVNALLLGDSALYLCASSWETNEKLFFGSGTQLSVL.